This TCR beta chain was observed in a study of cytomegalovirus exposure and HLA in healthy donors. Generated by immunoSEQ multiplex PCR, the TCRdb table keeps only in-frame clones and is missing some. The sample carries more than 65,000 clones, 90% to 95% recorded once. This clone occurred once. Germline values: CDR1 SGHKS, CDR2 YYEKEE (reference sequence). The CDR3 is 16 amino acids. The junction had 7 bases not matched to a gene; V was cut back by 1 base and J by 5 bases. The V and J genes are TRBV5-5 and TRBJ2-1; 9 bases are shared with TRBD2. The sequenced sample consisted of PBMCs. This receptor was taken from a man younger than 30 in good health and CMV-seronegative. DNA for the CDR3: TGTGCCAGCAGCTTGCACGCTAGCGGGACGGACAATGAGCAGTTCTTC. The encoded protein is CASSLHASGTDNEQFF.